The 30 T cell receptor beta chains in this list originate from one sample, sequenced in a study of siplizumab effects on memory and regulatory T cells (dated by TCRdb to the late 2010s). Preparation of the library involved the immunoSEQ multiplex PCR assay. TCRdb provides this immuneACCESS table in a form limited to in-frame rearrangements. Some clones are lacking; in checked studies, under half of them reflect an unresolved V gene, and why the rest are absent is not known. Across this sample there are about 87,000 clones, with about 94% seen only once. The ten biggest clones cover around 0.31% of the sample. The source material was non-Treg CD4+ T cells sorted from blood. This specimen's cell subset or site label, per the study, means: FACS-sorted unstimulated CD4+ non-regulatory T cells. The receptors were gathered from a human donor in good health.

The table lists this clone with a count of one. The J gene is TRBJ1-3, the V gene TRBV6-1; D might be TRBD1 (5 bases). Per germline, CDR1 MNHNS and CDR2 SASEGT. Deletions cut 11 bases from V and 4 bases from J, with 15 bases between. This CDR3 has 13 amino acids. The CDR3: CAADWGGGNTIYF. The CDR3 bases are TGTGCCGCAGATTGGGGGGGAGGAAACACCATATATTTT.

Details on this clone: The junction departs from the called germline gene at one end, perhaps through a read error. This chain joins TRBV7-8 and TRBJ1-1; D gene unclear. Germline assignment: CDR1 SGHVS and CDR2 FQNEAQ. The CDR3 is 14 amino acids. CDR3 sequence (DNA): TGTGCCAGCAGCGCCGGACCTCTGAACACTGAAGCCTTCTTT. Protein product: CASSAGPLNTEAFF.

This sequence joins TRBV6-5 and TRBJ2-7; TRBD2 might be the D (5 bases). CDR3 length: 13 residues. Germline V gives CDR1 MNHEY, CDR2 SVGAGI. V lost 9 bases and J 3 bases, leaving 15 bases between the germline ends. The chain's CDR3 is CASRPGIFYEQYF. CDR3 DNA sequence: TGTGCCAGTAGACCCGGGATTTTCTACGAGCAGTACTTC.

This clone appeared a single time. The V and J genes are TRBV19 and TRBJ1-2; 9 nucleotides align to TRBD1. V shed 5 bases, J shed 5 bases, and the junction held 3 bases outside the gene matches. This CDR3 comprises 13 residues. The germline gives CDR1 LNHDA, CDR2 SQIVND (reference sequence). CDR3: CASSPGQGYGYTF. CDR3 nucleotides: TGTGCCAGTAGTCCTGGACAGGGGTATGGCTACACCTTC.

This rearrangement joins TRBV6-5 to TRBJ2-7, with D unresolved. Germline CDR1 MNHEY, CDR2 SVGAGI. The CDR3 is 16 amino acids. Trimming stripped 2 bases from V and 4 bases from J, with 18 bases between. The CDR3, as DNA: TGTGCCAGCAGTTACCGTTCGGCCGGGCCTGGTTACGAGCAGTACTTC. Its protein is CASSYRSAGPGYEQYF.

The chain combines TRBV5-8 with TRBJ2-2, with 8 positions matching TRBD1. Germline loops: CDR1 SGHTS, CDR2 YDEGEE. With 4 bases clipped from V and 2 bases from J, the junction kept 4 bases outside the gene matches. The CDR3 extends over 15 amino acids. The CDR3 DNA reads TGTGCCAGCAGCACCGGACAGGGCAACACCGGGGAGCTGTTTTTT. The encoded protein is CASSTGQGNTGELFF.

The chain is built from TRBV27 and TRBJ2-5, with D hard to call. Trimming cost V 2 bases and J 3 bases, with 10 bases left between them. The CDR3 spans 14 residues. In germline, CDR1 is MNHEY, CDR2 SMNVEV (reference sequence). The CDR3 here is CASSLSIREETQYF. The CDR3 nucleotides are TGTGCCAGCAGTTTAAGTATTAGGGAAGAGACCCAGTACTTC.

The rearrangement joins TRBV11-3 to TRBJ2-4; D is possibly TRBD2 (5 bases). Per germline, CDR1 SGHNT and CDR2 YENEEA. V dropped 1 base and J dropped 3 bases, with 13 bases sitting between them. This CDR3 has 16 amino acids. The CDR3 DNA follows: TGTGCCAGCAGCTTAGTAGGTAGCGAAGTCAAAAACATTCAGTACTTC. Translating it yields CASSLVGSEVKNIQYF.

This clone was seen just once. The chain is built from TRBV7-2 and TRBJ1-5, with D possibly TRBD1 on 5 matching bases. Germline V lookup: CDR1 SGHTA, CDR2 FQGNSA. V was pared by 5 bases and J by 1 base, with 15 bases between. The CDR3 sequence is 16 residues long. The CDR3 DNA reads as TGTGCCAGCAGCCAGGGCGCAGGGAGGAGCAATCAGCCCCAGCATTTT. It translates to CASSQGAGRSNQPQHF.

The CDR3 protein is CSVELGQGKYGYTF. DNA of the CDR3: TGCAGCGTTGAACTGGGACAGGGAAAGTATGGCTACACCTTC. This chain joins TRBV29-1 and TRBJ1-2; 9 nucleotides agree with TRBD1. The J segment lost 5 bases and the V segment lost 2 bases, leaving 6 bases of the junction unmatched. CDR1 and CDR2 from the germline V gene are SQVTM and ANQGSEA. CDR3 size: 14 residues.

The chain links TRBV19 to TRBJ2-3; the D call may be TRBD1 or TRBD2 (5 bases each). The CDR3 consists of 16 residues. The germline CDR1 and CDR2 sequences are LNHDA and SQIVND (reference sequence). Trimming left V 5 bases short and J 0 bases short, with 15 bases between. CDR3 amino acids: CASSLRGASSTDTQYF. CDR3 bases: TGTGCCAGTAGTCTCCGGGGCGCATCTAGCACAGATACGCAGTATTTT.

The chain has TRBV11-3 and TRBJ2-1; TRBD1 aligns across 10 bases. V was pared by 2 bases and J by 6 bases, with 7 bases of the junction left unmatched. Germline loops: CDR1 SGHNT, CDR2 YENEEA. The length of the CDR3 is 16 residues. The CDR3 DNA sequence: TGTGCCAGCAGCTTAAACCCGGGACAGGGGTCCAATGAGCAGTTCTTC. Protein sequence: CASSLNPGQGSNEQFF.

V is TRBV5-3 and J is TRBJ2-7; TRBD1 matches at 7 bases. TRBV5-3 is known as an ORF, though its function is uncertain. With V trimmed by 1 base and J by 3 bases, 7 bases remained unmatched. CDR3 length: 15 amino acids. The CDR3 here is CARSLWDRILYEQYF. For the CDR3, the DNA is TGTGCCAGAAGCTTGTGGGACAGAATACTCTACGAGCAGTACTTC.

V is TRBV2 and J is TRBJ2-7; D is unclear. The CDR3 totals 15 residues. Per germline, CDR1 SNHLY and CDR2 FYNNEI. Trimming shortened V by 6 bases and J by 2 bases, and 17 bases separated the two germline ends. The CDR3 spells CASSSWPGQAYEQYF. In DNA, the CDR3 is TGTGCCAGCAGCTCTTGGCCGGGCCAAGCCTACGAGCAGTACTTC.

This clone came up once. This chain connects TRBV25-1 to TRBJ1-1; D ambiguous. The CDR3 runs to 14 residues. Trimming took off 1 base at V and 2 bases at J, with 8 bases between the two ends. Germline V gives CDR1 MGHDK, CDR2 SYGVNS. The CDR3 sequence is CASSEFGSNTEAFF. The CDR3 nucleotides read TGTGCCAGCAGTGAATTTGGCAGCAACACTGAAGCTTTCTTT.

The chain combines TRBV5-1 with TRBJ1-5; D might be TRBD1 (6 bases). The CDR3 length is 15 residues. Trimming cost V 0 bases and J 6 bases, with 13 bases left between them. Germline assignment: CDR1 SGHRS and CDR2 YFSETQ. The CDR3 coding sequence is TGCGCCAGCAGCTTGGGAGGGGGGGCGGCTCAGCCCCAGCATTTT. Translation: CASSLGGGAAQPQHF.

This clone was detected only once. The chain combines TRBV6-1 with TRBJ2-2; the D call may be TRBD1 or TRBD2 (5 bases each). The CDR3 runs 14 residues. Germline values: CDR1 MNHNS, CDR2 SASEGT. The CDR3 DNA follows: TGTGCGGCAGCCCTCTCTTGGGGGACCGGGGAGCTGTTTTTT. Translation: CAAALSWGTGELFF.

The chain combines TRBV30 with TRBJ1-2, with D maybe TRBD1 (6 bases). This CDR3 has 13 amino acids. Looked up from germline, CDR1 is GTSNPN and CDR2 is SVGIG (reference sequence). Trimming cost V 3 bases and J 2 bases, with 10 bases left between them. CDR3 amino acids: CAWRAGVNYGYTF. CDR3 DNA: TGTGCCTGGAGAGCAGGGGTCAACTATGGCTACACCTTC.

The J gene is TRBJ1-2, the V gene TRBV5-1; D remains ambiguous. CDR1 and CDR2 (germline): SGHRS, YFSETQ. This CDR3 contains 13 residues. The ends were cut back, 0 bases at V and 7 bases at J, with 10 bases in the middle. CDR3 residues: CASSLAYRRGYTF. The CDR3 DNA sequence: TGCGCCAGCAGCTTGGCATATAGGCGTGGCTACACCTTC.

The chain is built from TRBV5-6 and TRBJ2-7, with TRBD2 identical over 7 bases. Germline CDR1 is SGHDT and CDR2 is YYEEEE. With 4 bases clipped from V and 5 bases from J, the junction kept 12 bases outside the gene matches. This CDR3 has 15 amino acids. CDR3 sequence: CASSPGAGDGNEQYF. The CDR3 nucleotides are TGTGCCAGCAGCCCCGGGGCGGGAGATGGGAACGAGCAGTACTTC. The entire variable domain, with the rest obtained from reference TRBV5-6 and TRBJ2-7, is as follows: DAGVTQSPTHLIKTRGQQVTLRCSPKSGHDTVSWYQQALGQGPQFIFQYYEEEERQRGNFPDRFSGHQFPNYSSELNVNALLLGDSALYLCASSPGAGDGNEQYFGPGTRLTVT.

V and J are TRBV4-2 and TRBJ2-2; D remains unclear. Looked up from germline, CDR1 is LGHNA and CDR2 is YNFKEQ. CDR3 size: 15 residues. V lost 1 base, J lost 6 bases, and 12 bases lay in between. The CDR3 reads CASSQAGVASGELFF. DNA of the CDR3: TGTGCCAGCAGCCAAGCTGGGGTAGCCTCCGGGGAGCTGTTTTTT.

The chain is built from TRBV9 and TRBJ2-7; 7 nucleotides agree with TRBD1. Looked up from germline, CDR1 is SGDLS and CDR2 is YYNGEE. The V segment lost 5 bases and the J segment 2 bases; nucleotides outside the gene matches: 7. CDR3 length equals 14 residues. CDR3 bases: TGTGCCAGCAGTTACGACAGGGCAACCTACGAGCAGTACTTC. Protein product: CASSYDRATYEQYF.

This chain links TRBV15 with TRBJ1-1; D uncertain. The CDR3 contains 15 residues. Trimming pared 3 bases from V and 0 bases from J, leaving 11 bases between. From germline, CDR1 is LNHNV and CDR2 YYDKDF (reference sequence). The CDR3 DNA sequence: TGTGCCACCAGCAGTAATGCAGTTATGAACACTGAAGCTTTCTTT. Translated: CATSSNAVMNTEAFF. Drawing the rest from reference TRBV15 and TRBJ1-1, the complete variable domain is DAMVIQNPRYQVTQFGKPVTLSCSQTLNHNVMYWYQQKSSQAPKLLFHYYDKDFNNEADTPDNFQSRRPNTSFCFLDIRSPGLGDTAMYLCATSSNAVMNTEAFFGQGTRLTVV.

The genes are TRBV11-2 and TRBJ2-3; no definite D call. Trimming took 2 bases from V and 0 from J, leaving 9 bases between them. Germline CDR1 is SGHAT and CDR2 is FQNNGV. CDR3 length equals 15 residues. CDR3 residues: CASSLWRLSTDTQYF. CDR3 DNA: TGTGCCAGCAGCTTATGGCGGCTTAGCACAGATACGCAGTATTTT.

The rearrangement uses TRBV30 and TRBJ2-7; 7 positions match TRBD1. Germline assignment: CDR1 GTSNPN and CDR2 SVGIG (reference sequence). J was trimmed by 5 bases and V by 4 bases; bases with no gene match: 5. The CDR3 length is 12 residues. The CDR3 loop reads CAWKTGIHEQYF. Written as DNA, the CDR3 is TGTGCCTGGAAGACAGGGATCCACGAGCAGTACTTC.

V and J are TRBV11-2 and TRBJ1-6; D call uncertain. The CDR3 covers 17 residues. Germline V CDR1 and CDR2: SGHAT, FQNNGV. Trimming removed 0 bases from V and 0 bases from J, with 9 bases in between. As DNA, the CDR3 is TGTGCCAGCAGCTTAGAGTACCGGCGCTCCTATAATTCACCCCTCCACTTT. Translating it yields CASSLEYRRSYNSPLHF.

The chain recombines TRBV18 with TRBJ2-5; no clear D gene. The V end lost 2 bases, the J end lost 5 bases, and 9 bases lay between the germline ends. Germline CDR1 is KGHSH and CDR2 is LQKENI. There are 13 residues in the CDR3. CDR3 coding DNA: TGTGCCAGCTCACCAGCAGGTTACGAGACCCAGTACTTC. Translating it yields CASSPAGYETQYF.

The chain combines TRBV7-9 with TRBJ1-5; no clear D gene. The CDR3 has 12 amino acids. With 4 bases removed from V and 3 bases from J, the gap between germline ends came to 4 bases. Germline loops: CDR1 SEHNR, CDR2 FQNEAQ (reference sequence). The chain's CDR3 is CASSSYNQPQHF. The CDR3 nucleotides are TGTGCCAGCAGCTCGTACAATCAGCCCCAGCATTTT.

The genes are TRBV7-3 and TRBJ1-3; D is undetermined. V lost 2 bases to trimming and J lost 5 bases, with 4 bases between them. Germline assignment: CDR1 SGHTA and CDR2 FQGTGA. The CDR3 spans 12 residues. Here the CDR3 reads CASSLLRNTIYF. The CDR3 nucleotides read TGTGCCAGCAGCTTACTCCGAAACACCATATATTTT.

CDR3 DNA: TGTGCCAGTAGAGAACGGGGGTATCAGCCCCAGCATTTT. Translation gives CASRERGYQPQHF. J is TRBJ1-5 and V is TRBV19, with D possibly TRBD1 on 5 matching bases. CDR1 and CDR2 from the germline V gene are LNHDA and SQIVND (reference sequence). Deletions cut 6 bases from V and 5 bases from J, with 11 bases between. This CDR3 comprises 13 residues.